This T cell receptor (beta chain) was captured by sequencing in a study of T cell changes during pregnancy in multiple sclerosis. TCRdb keeps only in-frame clones here, not all; method: immunoSEQ multiplex PCR. The sample has tens of thousands of clones; 80% to 95% are singletons. Looked up from germline, CDR1 is SGHVS and CDR2 is FNYEAQ. The CDR3 is made up of 16 amino acids. The V and J ends lost 6 bases and 5 bases, in that order; junction bases with no gene match: 16. The material was peripheral blood, obtained in the third trimester of pregnancy. The chain combines TRBV7-6 with TRBJ2-7; 7 bases agree with TRBD1. The sequence was collected from a female donor in good health, enrolled as a control in a pregnancy study. CDR3 in DNA: TGTGCCAGCAGTGATGATCCCGGGACAGAGAGGGACGAGCAGTACTTC. As protein: CASSDDPGTERDEQYF.